This TCR beta chain was sequenced for a study of cytomegalovirus exposure and HLA in healthy donors. The PCR had 60 Vbeta and 13 Jbeta primers. TCRdb's table, derived via immunoSEQ multiplex PCR, lists solely in-frame clones and lacks some. There are roughly 250,000 clones in the sample; 75% to 90% occur only once, and about 0.3% lies in the top ten. V was clipped by 9 bases and J by 3 bases; unmatched bases: 12. Germline assignment: CDR1 SGHNT and CDR2 YENEEA. There are 15 residues in the CDR3. The clonotype was recovered from a girl aged 2-10 years in good health and CMV-seronegative. The V gene is TRBV11-3, the J gene TRBJ2-7, with 9 positions matching TRBD2. The specimen was PBMCs. The CDR3 protein is CASSTWRGGNYEQYF. As DNA, the CDR3 is TGTGCCAGTTCAACTTGGCGGGGGGGCAACTACGAGCAGTACTTC.